These T cell receptor beta chains were read from a single sample in a study of T-cell reconstitution after alpha-beta-depleted transplantation in children. TCRdb passed the PCR reads through MiXCR, listing each CDR3 protein once. The repertoire holds some 500,000 distinct CDR3 sequences, with 15% to 20% as singletons. The specimen comprised PBMCs from the stem cell graft donor, sampled from the stem cell graft. The receptors stem from a human donor who donated a stem cell graft to a child with acute lymphoblastic leukemia. Each CDR3 is given with its conserved first and last residue. The D gene is left open where the match is weak. Clone size is stated in some rows and not others, as once, few, many or a class when expanded.

d_call cdr3_length clone_size j_call v_call cdr3_aa cdr3_nt
- 11 few TRBJ2-1 TRBV29-1 CSVETEIEQFF TGCAGCGTTGAAACGGAGATAGAGCAGTTCTTC
TRBD2 15 - TRBJ2-2 TRBV7-9 CASSPLARYTGELFF TGTGCCAGCAGCCCACTAGCGAGGTACACCGGGGAGCTGTTTTTT
- 15 few TRBJ2-1 TRBV7-3 CASSLDPRVYNEQFF TGTGCCAGCAGCTTAGACCCGAGGGTCTACAATGAGCAGTTCTTC
- 15 - TRBJ2-7 TRBV5-6 CASSLEGQNSYEQYF TGTGCCAGCAGCTTGGAAGGACAGAACTCCTACGAGCAGTACTTC
TRBD1 17 - TRBJ1-1 TRBV27 CASSFSDRGPMNTEAFF TGTGCCAGCAGTTTCTCCGACAGGGGTCCGATGAACACTGAAGCTTTCTTT
- 13 - TRBJ1-1 TRBV5-1 CASRVGRGTEAFF TGCGCCAGCAGGGTTGGGCGGGGTACTGAAGCTTTCTTT
TRBD1 17 many TRBJ2-2 TRBV9 CASSVPRDRVNTGELFF TGTGCCAGCAGCGTACCACGGGACAGGGTGAACACCGGGGAGCTGTTTTTT
TRBD1 15 - TRBJ2-7 TRBV27 CASSGHRDRVYEQYF TGTGCCAGCAGTGGGCACCGGGACAGGGTTTACGAGCAGTACTTC
- 13 few TRBJ2-2 TRBV5-1 CASSLLLTGELFF TGCGCCAGCAGCTTGTTGTTGACCGGGGAGCTGTTTTTT
TRBD2 16 - TRBJ2-1 TRBV5-1 CASRPFTSGSGNEQFF TGCGCCAGCAGACCTTTCACTAGCGGGAGTGGTAATGAGCAGTTCTTC
- 12 few TRBJ2-7 TRBV11-2 CASQGSTYEQYF TGTGCCAGCCAAGGGAGTACCTACGAGCAGTACTTC
- 12 few TRBJ1-2 TRBV12-3/TRBV12-4 CASSFSGTGYTF TGTGCCAGCAGTTTTTCAGGGACTGGCTACACCTTC
- 13 few TRBJ1-1 TRBV5-1 CASSTRGITEAFF TGCGCCAGCAGCACACGAGGGATCACTGAAGCTTTCTTT
- 14 few TRBJ2-7 TRBV29-1 CSVETQQGGYEQYF TGCAGCGTTGAGACCCAACAGGGGGGGTACGAGCAGTACTTC
- 12 - TRBJ1-1 TRBV7-9 CASTGSGSEAFF TGTGCCAGCACCGGATCAGGGTCTGAAGCTTTCTTT
TRBD2 17 - TRBJ2-3 TRBV29-1 CSVAGNTGGEGTDTQYF TGCAGCGTTGCGGGTAATACGGGAGGCGAGGGCACAGATACGCAGTATTTT